The entry that follows covers one TCR beta chain sequence. The CDR3 totals 14 residues. The V gene lost 5 bases and the J gene lost 6 bases, with 13 bases spanning the gap. Germline CDR1 and CDR2: MDHEN and SYDVKM. This sample stems from a study of blood T cell repertoires in COVID-19. The table came from immunoSEQ multiplex PCR; TCRdb's copy has only in-frame clones and leaves some out. The table records a few hundred thousand clones, approximately 90% of them present only once. Patients in Seattle were enrolled during active infection, then followed longitudinally. This TCR was sampled from a woman aged 25 to 39 with COVID-19, enrolled during active disease. V usage is TRBV28 and J usage is TRBJ2-2; no clear D. The material sequenced was peripheral blood. CDR3 in amino acids: CASSPPLVAGELFF. The CDR3 DNA sequence: TGTGCCAGCAGTCCCCCCTTAGTGGCCGGGGAGCTGTTTTTT.